Shown below are 14 T cell receptor beta chains from a single sample sequenced in a study of cytomegalovirus exposure and HLA in healthy donors. 60 Vbeta and 13 Jbeta primers were used in PCR. The repertoire was sequenced with immunoSEQ multiplex PCR; TCRdb's copy has only in-frame clones and lacks some. This table holds around 200,000 clones, over 60% found once. The specimen sequenced was PBMCs. The receptors stem from a man in his forties in good health and CMV-seronegative.

Notes on this clone: Because the CDR3's place on the DNA is in doubt, the DNA is left out and the CDR3 is given as listed by TCRdb. The genes are TRBV28 and TRBJ2-2; the listed D gene, TRBD2, was not tested against the DNA. In germline, CDR1 is MDHEN, CDR2 SYDVKM. From its first to its last residue, the CDR3 has 15 amino acids. CDR3 sequence: CASSLGTGATGELFF.

The rearrangement uses TRBV5-4 and TRBJ2-3; D not resolved. CDR3 length equals 15 residues. Deletions cut 0 bases from V and 7 bases from J, with 15 bases between. Germline CDR1 reads SGHNT; CDR2 reads YYREEE (reference sequence). CDR3 sequence: CASSLAADSSHTQYF. The CDR3 DNA is TGTGCCAGCAGCTTGGCGGCAGACTCGAGTCATACGCAGTATTTT.

The chain couples TRBV29-1 to TRBJ2-2; 7 bases line up with TRBD2. Per the germline V gene, CDR1 is SQVTM and CDR2 is ANQGSEA. The ends lost 4 bases at V and 4 bases at J; junction bases unmatched: 6. CDR3 length: 14 amino acids. The CDR3 loop reads CSVGGGASTGELFF. The CDR3 nucleotides are TGCAGCGTTGGGGGAGGGGCCTCCACCGGGGAGCTGTTTTTT.

In regard to this clone: Germline and junction disagree at one end, which may indicate a read error. The chain recombines TRBV6-1 with TRBJ1-5; D uncertain. The germline gives CDR1 MNHNS, CDR2 SASEGT. The CDR3 runs 17 residues. CDR3 sequence (DNA): TGTGCTAGCAGTGAATATGTCGGGATCGTTAGCAATCAGCCCCAGCATTTT. This translates into CASSEYVGIVSNQPQHF.

V and J are TRBV7-3 and TRBJ2-2; weak D call: TRBD2 (6 bases). Per the germline V gene, CDR1 is SGHTA and CDR2 is FQGTGA. Between the trimmed V and J ends, which lost 0 bases and 0 bases, there was a span of 14 bases. This CDR3 has 18 amino acids. CDR3 residues: CASSLTGAGAANTGELFF. Written as DNA, the CDR3 is TGTGCCAGCAGCTTAACTGGAGCGGGTGCCGCGAACACCGGGGAGCTGTTTTTT. The variable domain in full, with the rest retrieved from reference TRBV7-3 and TRBJ2-2, is GAGVSQTPSNKVTEKGKYVELRCDPISGHTALYWYRQSLGQGPEFLIYFQGTGAADDSGLPNDRFFAVRPEGSVSTLKIQRTERGDSAVYLCASSLTGAGAANTGELFFGEGSRLTVL.

This chain uses TRBV4-1 with TRBJ1-3, with 10 bases identical to TRBD1. Per germline, CDR1 MGHRA and CDR2 YSYEKL. There are 16 residues in the CDR3. J gave up 6 bases and V 3 bases, and 8 bases lay outside the gene matches. The CDR3 spells CASSQGAGQGTNTIYF. In nucleotides, the CDR3 is TGCGCCAGCAGCCAGGGGGCGGGACAGGGGACAAACACCATATATTTT.

This clone has a handful of counts. The chain is built from TRBV7-9 and TRBJ1-2; D perhaps matches TRBD1 (6 bases). There are 13 residues in the CDR3. Germline lookup yields CDR1 SEHNR and CDR2 FQNEAQ (reference sequence). Between the trimmed V and J ends, which lost 6 bases and 4 bases, there was a span of 12 bases. CDR3 residues: CASSLRGSYGYTF. Here the CDR3 DNA reads TGTGCCAGCAGTCTCAGGGGATCCTATGGCTACACCTTC.

The V gene is TRBV7-6, the J gene TRBJ2-1, with a possible D match to TRBD1 (5 bases). Germline lookup yields CDR1 SGHVS and CDR2 FNYEAQ. The length of the CDR3 is 16 residues. The V end lost 5 bases, the J end lost 3 bases, and 17 bases lay between the germline ends. CDR3 in DNA: TGTGCCAGCAGCAGGTCAAGGGGTCCCGACTACAATGAGCAGTTCTTC. Amino acid sequence: CASSRSRGPDYNEQFF. The full variable domain, in which reference TRBV7-6 and TRBJ2-1 provide the parts outside the CDR3, is GAGVSQSPRYKVTKRGQDVALRCDPISGHVSLYWYRQALGQGPEFLTYFNYEAQQDKSGLPNDRFSAERPEGSISTLTIQRTEQRDSAMYRCASSRSRGPDYNEQFFGPGTRLTVL.

This chain joins TRBV19 and TRBJ1-6, with D tentatively TRBD1 (6 bases). Germline CDR1 and CDR2: LNHDA and SQIVND (reference sequence). The CDR3 consists of 16 residues. Trimming left V 8 bases short and J 3 bases short, with 17 bases between. As DNA, the CDR3 is TGTGCCAGTTCTCGACTCAGGGGCGGCTATAATTCACCCCTCCACTTT. Translation: CASSRLRGGYNSPLHF. The whole variable domain, remainder taken from reference TRBV19 and TRBJ1-6, is DGGITQSPKYLFRKEGQNVTLSCEQNLNHDAMYWYRQDPGQGLRLIYYSQIVNDFQKGDIAEGYSVSREKKESFPLTVTSAQKNPTAFYLCASSRLRGGYNSPLHFGNGTRLTVT.

This chain links TRBV6-6 with TRBJ2-7, with no clear D. Germline assignment: CDR1 MNHNY and CDR2 SVGAGI (reference sequence). Trimming stripped 0 bases from V and 4 bases from J, with 13 bases between. The length of the CDR3 is 15 residues. The chain's CDR3 is CASSYSGASGYEQYF. CDR3 nucleotides: TGTGCCAGCAGTTACTCTGGTGCTAGTGGGTACGAGCAGTACTTC.

In its sample, this clone was seen a few times. The chain employs TRBV6-6 and TRBJ1-1, with a weak D call TRBD1 (6 bases). The CDR3 covers 15 residues. CDR1 is MNHNY and CDR2 is SVGAGI in the germline V gene (reference sequence). Trimming stripped 2 bases from V and 4 bases from J, with 14 bases between. For the CDR3, the DNA is TGTGCCAGCAGTTACCGGGGGGAGGGGGGCACTGAAGCTTTCTTT. This encodes CASSYRGEGGTEAFF.

This rearrangement joins TRBV6-5 to TRBJ2-2; D gene ambiguous. Per the germline V gene, CDR1 is MNHEY and CDR2 is SVGAGI. The CDR3 covers 13 residues. The germline V and J ends were trimmed by 7 bases and 5 bases, with 11 bases remaining between them. The CDR3 DNA reads as TGTGCCAGCACCTCTACAGAGACCGGGGAGCTGTTTTTT. This codes for CASTSTETGELFF.

The CDR3 region is CASSLKGGGNYGYTF. CDR3 sequence (DNA): TGTGCCAGCAGTTTAAAGGGAGGCGGTAACTATGGCTACACCTTC. The chain carries TRBV27 and TRBJ1-2; D is ambiguous. Trimming removed 2 bases at V and 1 base at J, with 11 bases between. The CDR3 totals 15 residues. Looked up from germline, CDR1 is MNHEY and CDR2 is SMNVEV (reference sequence).

This chain connects TRBV7-9 to TRBJ2-1; 7 bases agree with TRBD2. The CDR3 is 17 amino acids. Germline lookup yields CDR1 SEHNR and CDR2 FQNEAQ (reference sequence). The trim removed 2 bases at V and 4 bases at J, leaving 11 bases unmatched. The CDR3 DNA sequence: TGTGCCAGCAGCTTATTGGCAGCGGGGACCCCTTACAATGAGCAGTTCTTC. Protein product: CASSLLAAGTPYNEQFF.